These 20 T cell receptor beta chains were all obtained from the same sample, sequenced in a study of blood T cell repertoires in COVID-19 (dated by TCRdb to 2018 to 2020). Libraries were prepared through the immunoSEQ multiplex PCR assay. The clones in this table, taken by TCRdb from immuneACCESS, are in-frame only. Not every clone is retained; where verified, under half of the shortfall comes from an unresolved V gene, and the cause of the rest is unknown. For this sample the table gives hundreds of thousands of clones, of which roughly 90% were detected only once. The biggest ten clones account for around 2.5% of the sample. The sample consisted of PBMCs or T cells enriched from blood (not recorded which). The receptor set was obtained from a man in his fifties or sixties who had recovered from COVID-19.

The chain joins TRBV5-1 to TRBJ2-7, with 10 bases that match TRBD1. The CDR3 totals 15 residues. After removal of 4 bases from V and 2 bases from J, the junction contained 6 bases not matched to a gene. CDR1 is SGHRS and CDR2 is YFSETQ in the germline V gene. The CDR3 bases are TGCGCCAGCAGCCCCTCGGGACAGGGGCCCTACGAGCAGTACTTC. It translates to CASSPSGQGPYEQYF.

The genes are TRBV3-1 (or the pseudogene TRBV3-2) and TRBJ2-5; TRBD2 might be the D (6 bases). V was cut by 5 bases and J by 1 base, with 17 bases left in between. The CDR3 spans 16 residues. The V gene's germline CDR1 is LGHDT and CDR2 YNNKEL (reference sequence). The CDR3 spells CASSRNPLGGQETQYF. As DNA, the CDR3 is TGTGCCAGCAGCAGAAACCCACTGGGGGGCCAAGAGACCCAGTACTTC.

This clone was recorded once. Here the CDR3 reads CASSVGTSGSYNEQFF. The CDR3 bases are TGTGCCAGCAGTGTCGGGACTAGCGGCTCTTACAATGAGCAGTTCTTC. This chain joins TRBV6-1 and TRBJ2-1; 11 bases fit TRBD2. CDR1 and CDR2 from the germline V gene are MNHNS and SASEGT. The CDR3 contains 16 residues. Losses at the gene ends were 4 bases for V and 4 bases for J; bases not matched to a gene: 6.

The DNA of the CDR3 is TGTGCCAGCAGCTTGGCCCCGATCCTAGATTCACCCCTCCACTTT. Its protein product is CASSLAPILDSPLHF. The chain links TRBV5-5 to TRBJ1-6; D not resolved. V was pared by 0 bases and J by 8 bases, with 12 bases between. The CDR3 length is 15 residues. CDR1 and CDR2 from the germline V gene are SGHKS and YYEKEE (reference sequence). Combining the CDR3 with reference TRBV5-5 and TRBJ1-6 gives the whole variable domain DAGVTQSPTHLIKTRGQQVTLRCSPISGHKSVSWYQQVLGQGPQFIFQYYEKEERGRGNFPDRFSARQFPNYSSELNVNALLLGDSALYLCASSLAPILDSPLHFGNGTRLTVT.

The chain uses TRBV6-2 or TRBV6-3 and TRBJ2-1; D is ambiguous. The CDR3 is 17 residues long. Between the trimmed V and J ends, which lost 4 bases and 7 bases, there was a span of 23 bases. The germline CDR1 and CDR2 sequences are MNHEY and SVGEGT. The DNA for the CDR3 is TGTGCCAGCAGTTCGCGCTTGTCCTCCGGAGCGTTTAATGAGCAGTTCTTC. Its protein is CASSSRLSSGAFNEQFF.

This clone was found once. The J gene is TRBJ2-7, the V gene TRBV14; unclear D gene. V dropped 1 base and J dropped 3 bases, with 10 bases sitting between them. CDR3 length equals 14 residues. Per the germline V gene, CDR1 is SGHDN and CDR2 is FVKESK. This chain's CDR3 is CASSQGPRNYEQYF. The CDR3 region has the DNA TGTGCCAGCAGCCAAGGCCCCAGGAACTACGAGCAGTACTTC.

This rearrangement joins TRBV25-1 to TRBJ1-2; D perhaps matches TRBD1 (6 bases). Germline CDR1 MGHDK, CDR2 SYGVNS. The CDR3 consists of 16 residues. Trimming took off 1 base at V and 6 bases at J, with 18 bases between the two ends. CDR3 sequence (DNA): TGTGCCAGCAGTGAATCTGGGGCAGGGGTGACGGATGGCTACACCTTC. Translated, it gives CASSESGAGVTDGYTF.

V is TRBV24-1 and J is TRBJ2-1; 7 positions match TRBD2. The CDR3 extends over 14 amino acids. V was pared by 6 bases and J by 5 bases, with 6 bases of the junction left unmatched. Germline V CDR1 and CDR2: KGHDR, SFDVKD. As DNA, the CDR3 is TGTGCCACCAGTCCTGCGGGAGTAGACAATGAGCAGTTCTTC. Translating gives CATSPAGVDNEQFF.

CDR3 sequence (DNA): TGTGCCAGCAGCGCCGGGGGACTAGTCGGGGTCTACGAGCAGTACTTC. Its protein is CASSAGGLVGVYEQYF. The chain links TRBV9 to TRBJ2-7; 8 positions agree with TRBD2. The germline CDR1 and CDR2 sequences are SGDLS and YYNGEE. The V and J ends lost 3 bases and 3 bases, in that order; junction bases with no gene match: 11. This CDR3 has 16 residues.

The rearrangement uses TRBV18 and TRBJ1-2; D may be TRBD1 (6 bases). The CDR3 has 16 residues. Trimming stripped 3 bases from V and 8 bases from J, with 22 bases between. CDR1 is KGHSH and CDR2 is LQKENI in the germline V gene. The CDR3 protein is CASSPNQGTSPGGYTF. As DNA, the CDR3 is TGTGCCAGCTCACCTAACCAGGGGACCTCCCCTGGGGGCTACACCTTC. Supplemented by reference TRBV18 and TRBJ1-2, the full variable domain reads NAGVMQNPRHLVRRRGQEARLRCSPMKGHSHVYWYRQLPEEGLKFMVYLQKENIIDESGMPKERFSAEFPKEGPSILRIQQVVRGDSAAYFCASSPNQGTSPGGYTFGSGTRLTVV.

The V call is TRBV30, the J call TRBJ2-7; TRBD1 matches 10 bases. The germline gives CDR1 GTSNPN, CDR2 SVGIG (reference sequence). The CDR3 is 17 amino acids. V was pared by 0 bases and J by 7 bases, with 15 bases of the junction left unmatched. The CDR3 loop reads CAWSVSPTGWDRGEQYF. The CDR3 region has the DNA TGTGCCTGGAGTGTTAGCCCCACCGGGTGGGACAGGGGAGAGCAGTACTTC.

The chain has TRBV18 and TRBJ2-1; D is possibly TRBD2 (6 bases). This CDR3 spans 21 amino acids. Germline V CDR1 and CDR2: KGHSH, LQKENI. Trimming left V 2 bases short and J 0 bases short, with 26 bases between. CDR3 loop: CASSPAPRIGSGSSSYNEQFF. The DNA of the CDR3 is TGTGCCAGCTCACCAGCCCCCCGGATCGGTAGCGGCAGTAGCTCCTACAATGAGCAGTTCTTC.

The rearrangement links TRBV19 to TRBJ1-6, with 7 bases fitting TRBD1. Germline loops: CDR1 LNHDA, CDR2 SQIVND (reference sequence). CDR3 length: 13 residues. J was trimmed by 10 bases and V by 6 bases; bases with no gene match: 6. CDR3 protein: CASSGTAFSPLHF. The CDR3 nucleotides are TGTGCCAGTAGCGGGACAGCTTTCTCACCCCTCCACTTT.

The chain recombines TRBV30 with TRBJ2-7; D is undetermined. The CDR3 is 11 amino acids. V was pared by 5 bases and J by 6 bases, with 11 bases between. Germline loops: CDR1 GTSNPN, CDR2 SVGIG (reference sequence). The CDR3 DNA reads TGTGCCTGGGGATCTCTACCCGAGCAGTACTTC. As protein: CAWGSLPEQYF.

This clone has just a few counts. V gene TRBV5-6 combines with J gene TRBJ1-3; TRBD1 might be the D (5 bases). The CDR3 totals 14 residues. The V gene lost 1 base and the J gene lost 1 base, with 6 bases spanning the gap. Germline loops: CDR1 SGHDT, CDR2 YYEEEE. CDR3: CASSLTGSGNTIYF. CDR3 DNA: TGTGCCAGCAGCTTGACAGGTTCTGGAAACACCATATATTTT.

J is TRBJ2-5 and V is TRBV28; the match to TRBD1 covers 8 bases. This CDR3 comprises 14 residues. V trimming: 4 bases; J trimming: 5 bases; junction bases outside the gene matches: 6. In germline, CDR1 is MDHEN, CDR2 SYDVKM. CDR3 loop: CASSSQGARETQYF. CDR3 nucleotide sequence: TGTGCCAGCAGTTCCCAGGGGGCCAGGGAGACCCAGTACTTC.

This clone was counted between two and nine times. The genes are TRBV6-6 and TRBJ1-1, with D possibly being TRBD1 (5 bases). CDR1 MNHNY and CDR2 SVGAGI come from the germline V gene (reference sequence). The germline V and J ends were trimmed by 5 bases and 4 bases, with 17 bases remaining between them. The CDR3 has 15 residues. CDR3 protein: CASSRSGRGGTEAFF. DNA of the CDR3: TGTGCCAGCAGTAGATCGGGACGGGGGGGCACTGAAGCTTTCTTT.

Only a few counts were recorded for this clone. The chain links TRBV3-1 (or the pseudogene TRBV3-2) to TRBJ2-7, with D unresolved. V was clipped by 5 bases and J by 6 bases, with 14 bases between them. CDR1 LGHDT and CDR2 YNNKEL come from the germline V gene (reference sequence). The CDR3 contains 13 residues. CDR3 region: CASSSNSLPEQYF. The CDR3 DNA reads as TGTGCCAGCAGCTCAAACTCCCTTCCCGAGCAGTACTTC.

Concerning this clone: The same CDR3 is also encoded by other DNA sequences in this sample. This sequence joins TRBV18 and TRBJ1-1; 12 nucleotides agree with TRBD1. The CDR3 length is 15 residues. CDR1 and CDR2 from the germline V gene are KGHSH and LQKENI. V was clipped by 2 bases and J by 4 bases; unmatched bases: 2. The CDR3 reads CASSPGTGGVTEAFF. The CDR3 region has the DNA TGTGCCAGCTCACCAGGGACAGGGGGCGTCACTGAAGCTTTCTTT.

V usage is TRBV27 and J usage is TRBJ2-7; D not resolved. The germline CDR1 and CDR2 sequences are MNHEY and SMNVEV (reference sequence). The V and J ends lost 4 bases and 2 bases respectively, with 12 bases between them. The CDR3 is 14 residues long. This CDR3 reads CASSSKPLAYEQYF. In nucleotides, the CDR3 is TGTGCCAGCAGTTCAAAACCGTTAGCCTACGAGCAGTACTTC.